The 21 T cell receptor beta chains given below trace back to one sample, sequenced in a study of blood T cell repertoires in COVID-19. Libraries were prepared by immunoSEQ multiplex PCR; TCRdb keeps only in-frame clonotypes and omits some of them. This sample has approximately 300,000 clones, with roughly 91% found just once. Material: peripheral blood. These TCRs come from a woman aged 25-40 years with COVID-19, enrolled during active disease.

The chain combines TRBV9 with TRBJ2-7, with TRBD1 identical over 8 bases. In germline, CDR1 is SGDLS, CDR2 YYNGEE. The ends lost 0 bases at V and 6 bases at J; junction bases unmatched: 2. The CDR3 spans 13 residues. The CDR3 region is CASSVVDRVEQYV. The DNA for the CDR3 is TGTGCCAGCAGCGTAGTGGACAGGGTCGAGCAGTACGTC.

CDR3 sequence: CASSLAVWPTDTQYF. The CDR3 DNA sequence: TGTGCCAGCAGCTTGGCAGTCTGGCCCACAGATACGCAGTATTTT. The chain joins TRBV5-5 to TRBJ2-3; the D is unclear. This CDR3 contains 15 residues. V was shortened by 0 bases and J by 2 bases, with 10 bases between the two germline ends. Germline V lookup: CDR1 SGHKS, CDR2 YYEKEE (reference sequence). Complete variable domain (other parts from reference TRBV5-5 and TRBJ2-3): DAGVTQSPTHLIKTRGQQVTLRCSPISGHKSVSWYQQVLGQGPQFIFQYYEKEERGRGNFPDRFSARQFPNYSSELNVNALLLGDSALYLCASSLAVWPTDTQYFGPGTRLTVL.

This chain joins TRBV4-1 and TRBJ2-3; D is perhaps TRBD1 (5 bases). CDR1 is MGHRA and CDR2 is YSYEKL in the germline V gene. This CDR3 comprises 16 residues. V was shortened by 4 bases and J by 3 bases, with 17 bases between the two germline ends. CDR3 coding DNA: TGCGCCAGCAGCCCTAGGGGCATAGAGGCTACAGATACGCAGTATTTT. Its translation is CASSPRGIEATDTQYF.

In its sample, this clone was seen once. The chain has TRBV18 and TRBJ2-3; the match to TRBD1 covers 7 bases. J was trimmed by 2 bases and V by 3 bases; bases with no gene match: 14. CDR3 length equals 18 residues. CDR1 and CDR2 from the germline V gene are KGHSH and LQKENI. The CDR3 reads CASSPQMTGPRTTDTQYF. The CDR3 DNA sequence: TGTGCCAGCTCACCTCAGATGACAGGGCCTAGGACCACAGATACGCAGTATTTT.

The chain couples TRBV2 to TRBJ2-1; 10 bases fit TRBD2. CDR1 is SNHLY, CDR2 FYNNEI, per germline. This CDR3 region has 15 residues. V shed 9 bases, J shed 7 bases, and the junction held 12 bases outside the gene matches. The CDR3, as DNA: TGTGCCAGTTGGGGTCAGTCTAGCGGGGGTAATGAGCAGTTCTTC. Translating it yields CASWGQSSGGNEQFF.

This chain links TRBV10-2 with TRBJ2-3, with unresolved D. CDR1 is WSHSY, CDR2 SAAADI, per germline. Trimming pared 2 bases from V and 2 bases from J, leaving 11 bases between. The length of the CDR3 is 15 residues. The CDR3 reads CASSEVGRTTDTQYF. The CDR3 DNA reads TGCGCCAGCAGTGAGGTGGGCAGAACCACAGATACGCAGTATTTT.

The rearrangement links TRBV4-2 to TRBJ2-4, with D possibly TRBD1 on 5 matching bases. The CDR3 extends over 15 amino acids. Per the germline V gene, CDR1 is LGHNA and CDR2 is YNFKEQ. V shed 0 bases and J shed 3 bases, with 9 bases lying between them. CDR3 sequence (DNA): TGTGCCAGCAGCCAAGACAGGGAAAGCAAAAACATTCAGTACTTC. Protein: CASSQDRESKNIQYF.

On this clone: One end of the junction does not line up with germline, which may come from a read error. The chain has TRBV7-7 and TRBJ2-3; D perhaps matches TRBD2 (7 bases). The CDR3 consists of 13 residues. The germline V gene has CDR1 SSHAT and CDR2 FNYEAQ (reference sequence). For the CDR3, the DNA is TGTGCTAGCAGCCTTGAGGGGGGGAATACGCAGTATTTT. As protein: CASSLEGGNTQYF.

The J gene is TRBJ2-2, the V gene TRBV6-5, with a weak D call TRBD1 (6 bases). This CDR3 is built from 14 residues. Per germline, CDR1 MNHEY and CDR2 SVGAGI. Trimming removed 6 bases at V and 3 bases at J, with 11 bases between. DNA for the CDR3: TGTGCCAGCAGGGTGGGGGCGTACACCGGGGAGCTGTTTTTT. Its translation is CASRVGAYTGELFF.

Only one count was recorded for this clone. J is TRBJ1-5 and V is TRBV19; possible D gene TRBD1, 6 bases. Germline V gives CDR1 LNHDA, CDR2 SQIVND (reference sequence). V dropped 6 bases and J dropped 0 bases, with 12 bases sitting between them. The CDR3 is made up of 15 amino acids. The CDR3 sequence: CASRLTGYSNQPQHF. In DNA, the CDR3 is TGTGCCAGTAGGTTGACAGGCTATAGCAATCAGCCCCAGCATTTT.

The chain recombines TRBV4-2 with TRBJ2-5, with 9 bases aligning to TRBD2. Looked up from germline, CDR1 is LGHNA and CDR2 is YNFKEQ. The CDR3 contains 16 residues. V dropped 6 bases and J dropped 5; count of bases not matched to a gene: 13. As DNA, the CDR3 is TGTGCCAGCAGGACGACAGGGCGGGGGGGCCCTGAGACCCAGTACTTC. Its protein is CASRTTGRGGPETQYF.

The CDR3 here is CASSINLREGQPQHF. The CDR3 DNA sequence: TGTGCCAGCAGTATCAACCTGAGGGAGGGTCAGCCCCAGCATTTT. The rearrangement links TRBV6-5 to TRBJ1-5; D unresolved. Germline assignment: CDR1 MNHEY and CDR2 SVGAGI. The CDR3 consists of 15 residues. V gave up 5 bases and J gave up 6 bases, with 17 bases separating them.

The chain is built from TRBV6-5 and TRBJ1-1; 8 bases line up with TRBD1. In germline, CDR1 is MNHEY, CDR2 SVGAGI. V gave up 6 bases and J gave up 4 bases; unmatched junction bases: 4. The CDR3 runs 13 residues. This CDR3 is CASRTGEGTEAFF. The CDR3 nucleotides read TGTGCCAGCAGGACAGGGGAAGGCACTGAAGCTTTCTTT.

This clone has a single count. The sample carries other DNA sequences with the same CDR3. The gene calls are TRBV7-2 and TRBJ1-1; 7 nucleotides align to TRBD1. Germline V gene lookup returns CDR1 SGHTA and CDR2 FQGNSA. The junction had 1 base not matched to a gene; V was cut back by 0 bases and J by 3 bases. The CDR3 loop spans 14 amino acids. The CDR3 DNA follows: TGTGCCAGCAGCTTAGCACAGGGGCACACTGAAGCTTTCTTT. Protein product: CASSLAQGHTEAFF.

The gene calls are TRBV6-5 and TRBJ1-5; tentative D call: TRBD1 (5 bases). The germline V gene has CDR1 MNHEY and CDR2 SVGAGI. CDR3 length: 13 amino acids. Trimming took 4 bases from V and 4 from J, leaving 8 bases between them. The CDR3 region has the DNA TGTGCCAGCAGTTCCAGGGTTAATCAGCCCCAGCATTTT. Translation gives CASSSRVNQPQHF.

The J gene is TRBJ1-2, the V gene TRBV29-1; 9 bases are a match to TRBD1. The CDR3 contains 14 residues. Germline V gene data show CDR1 as SQVTM and CDR2 as ANQGSEA. Trimming at V came to 7 bases and at J to 4 bases, leaving 10 bases not matched to a gene. The CDR3 loop reads CSAQMGQGGYGYTF. The CDR3 nucleotides are TGCAGCGCTCAGATGGGACAGGGCGGCTATGGCTACACCTTC.

The CDR3 region is CASSPLGGATEAFF. CDR3 DNA: TGTGCCAGCAGCCCCTTGGGGGGTGCCACTGAAGCTTTCTTT. V usage is TRBV3-1 (or the pseudogene TRBV3-2) and J usage is TRBJ1-1, with D maybe TRBD1 (5 bases). Trimming removed 4 bases at V and 4 bases at J, with 13 bases between. Germline V gene data show CDR1 as LGHDT and CDR2 as YNNKEL (reference sequence). The CDR3 is 14 amino acids.

The genes are TRBV7-6 and TRBJ1-2; a weak D match, TRBD1 (5 bases). Germline CDR1 reads SGHVS; CDR2 reads FNYEAQ. Trimming removed 5 bases from V and 3 bases from J, with 19 bases in between. The length of the CDR3 is 16 residues. DNA for the CDR3: TGTGCCAGCAGCCTGGGGGGTCCTACACTGGACTATGGCTACACCTTC. Encoded protein: CASSLGGPTLDYGYTF.

This chain joins TRBV5-1 and TRBJ1-2, with D perhaps TRBD1 (6 bases). The germline V gene encodes CDR1 SGHRS and CDR2 YFSETQ. With 5 bases removed from V and 4 bases from J, the gap between germline ends came to 15 bases. This CDR3 region has 14 residues. CDR3 region: CASSSRGPFYGYTF. The CDR3 bases are TGCGCCAGCAGTTCCAGGGGTCCGTTCTATGGCTACACCTTC.

The chain has TRBV6-2 or TRBV6-3 and TRBJ1-5, with a possible D match to TRBD1 (6 bases). V dropped 6 bases and J dropped 0 bases, with 12 bases sitting between them. The CDR3 is 15 residues long. Per germline, CDR1 MNHEY and CDR2 SVGEGT. The CDR3: CASSRQVYSNQPQHF. The CDR3 DNA is TGTGCCAGCAGCCGACAGGTCTATAGCAATCAGCCCCAGCATTTT.

This chain links TRBV6-4 with TRBJ2-2, with 9 bases aligning to TRBD1. Trimming at V came to 0 bases and at J to 6 bases, leaving 8 bases not matched to a gene. Germline loops: CDR1 MRHNA, CDR2 SNTAGT. The CDR3 runs 17 residues. The CDR3 is CASSDSPPGQGSGELFF. Written as DNA, the CDR3 is TGTGCCAGCAGTGACTCCCCGCCAGGACAGGGGTCCGGGGAGCTGTTTTTT.